This TCR beta chain appears in the sequencing data of a study of T cells in Graves' hyperthyroidism and ophthalmopathy. Overall study: Initial diagnosis, before any treatment, was when peripheral blood was collected.

TCR beta CDR3 regions were amplified from RNA. The HTBI primer set drove a first-round RT-PCR of the TCR CDR3. A single record per CDR3 protein comes from TCRdb applying MiXCR to the multiplex PCR reads. The table shows over 400,000 distinct CDR3 sequences, with roughly 14% occurring only once. CDR3 size: 16 residues. Trimming left V 4 bases short and J 2 bases short, with 17 bases between. CDR1 is MDHEN, CDR2 SYDVKM, per germline. The gene calls are TRBV28 and TRBJ2-5; TRBD2 is a possible D gene (5 bases). The sequenced material came from blood. This TCR was recovered from a man between 18 and 29 years old with Graves' ophthalmopathy. The CDR3 nucleotides read TGTGCCAGCAGTTACTCGGGTATCGGGAAGCAAGAGACCCAGTACTTC. It translates to CASSYSGIGKQETQYF.